The T cell receptor (beta chain) under discussion was sequenced for a study of blood T cell repertoires in COVID-19. Study at large: The United States, Italy and Spain supplied acute and convalescent COVID-19 samples.

Residents of about 25 US areas, aged roughly 18 to 95 years, made up the participants. Participants had their cohort set by participant-reported clinical history. Donors of Cohort 3 who recovered were those that had two negative PCRs, clearance, or symptom resolution. The V gene's germline CDR1 is MDHEN and CDR2 SYDVKM. V lost 5 bases to trimming and J lost 0 bases, with 20 bases between them. CDR3 size: 18 residues. The repertoire was sequenced with immunoSEQ multiplex PCR; TCRdb's copy has only in-frame clones and lacks some. The repertoire has fewer than 350,000 clones, around 90% of them found once; the top ten carry 5.2%.

This TCR was sampled from a man aged 55 to 70 who had recovered from COVID-19. The chain is built from TRBV28 and TRBJ1-5, with D possibly TRBD1 on 6 matching bases. The sample was PBMCs or T cells enriched from blood (not recorded which). CDR3 sequence (DNA): TGTGCCAGCAGTCCAGACTTTAGGCAGGGGCATAGCAATCAGCCCCAGCATTTT. Protein product: CASSPDFRQGHSNQPQHF.